This TCR beta chain was identified in a study of T cells in tuberculosis. V gave up 5 bases and J gave up 5 bases, with 10 bases separating them. Germline CDR1 SGHTA, CDR2 FQGNSA. The CDR3 covers 13 residues. The protocol was immunoSEQ multiplex PCR, while the TCRdb copy is restricted to in-frame clones and leaves out a portion. This sample has about 23,000 clones, with about 97% found just once. V gene TRBV7-2 combines with J gene TRBJ1-5; no firm D call. The sequence was obtained from a donor aged 5 to 30 with latent tuberculosis or without tuberculosis infection. Sequencing was done on a sample of PBMCs. The DNA for the CDR3 is TGTGCCAGCAGCCAGCGCACGGATCAGCCCCAGCATTTT. Its protein product is CASSQRTDQPQHF.